This entry lists 13 T cell receptor beta chains sequenced from one sample in a study of shared clonotypes between healthy human individuals. Clones were sequenced by immunoSEQ multiplex PCR, and TCRdb holds only the in-frame ones, with some missing. The top ten clones hold roughly an eighth of a sample with about 490,000 clones, 65% to 85% of them seen once. Sequenced: PBMCs. The receptors originated from a woman aged 40 to 49 in good health. Some clones in this sample may be carry-over from other donors' samples.

This clone was observed a handful of times. This chain links TRBV7-9 with TRBJ1-2, with D maybe TRBD1 (6 bases). The CDR3 sequence is 14 residues long. Trimming removed 4 bases at V and 8 bases at J, with 17 bases between. From germline, CDR1 is SEHNR and CDR2 FQNEAQ (reference sequence). The CDR3 reads CASSSQGTAGGYTF. The CDR3 DNA sequence: TGTGCCAGCAGCTCTCAGGGGACGGCCGGGGGCTACACCTTC.

The gene calls are TRBV7-6 and TRBJ1-2, with 9 bases matching TRBD1. V dropped 1 base and J dropped 4; count of bases not matched to a gene: 1. The length of the CDR3 is 14 residues. Per the germline V gene, CDR1 is SGHVS and CDR2 is FNYEAQ. The CDR3 loop is CASSLEDRGYGYTF. The CDR3 DNA reads TGTGCCAGCAGCTTAGAGGACAGGGGCTATGGCTACACCTTC.

In regard to this clone: This sequence is one base from a far larger clone and is likely a read error. In the same sample, other DNA sequences code for this CDR3. V and J are TRBV7-9 and TRBJ2-7; TRBD1 aligns across 11 bases. The CDR3 is 17 residues long. Germline V gene data show CDR1 as SEHNR and CDR2 as FQNEAQ (reference sequence). Trimming cost V 5 bases and J 4 bases; bases outside gene matches: 13. Here the CDR3 DNA reads TGTGCCAGCAGCCCCGGCCCAGGGACAGGGGGGACGTACGAGCAGTACTTC. Translated, it gives CASSPGPGTGGTYEQYF.

The CDR3 nucleotides are TGTGCCACAGCGGACGGCAACAATGAGCAGTTCTTC. It is translated as CATADGNNEQFF. The genes are TRBV10-3 and TRBJ2-1, with D maybe TRBD2 (5 bases). V was shortened by 10 bases and J by 5 bases, with 12 bases between the two germline ends. There are 12 residues in the CDR3. Germline V gene sequence: CDR1 ENHRY, CDR2 SYGVKD.

This chain uses TRBV28 with TRBJ1-1; D gene ambiguous. Germline V gives CDR1 MDHEN, CDR2 SYDVKM. CDR3 length equals 16 residues. Trimming left V 3 bases short and J 3 bases short, with 17 bases between. In DNA form, the CDR3 reads TGTGCCAGCAGTTTGGAGTTTGGAAGGATCGACACTGAAGCTTTCTTT. Its protein is CASSLEFGRIDTEAFF. Together with reference TRBV28 and TRBJ1-1, the CDR3 gives the full variable domain: DVKVTQSSRYLVKRTGEKVFLECVQDMDHENMFWYRQDPGLGLRLIYFSYDVKMKEKGDIPEGYSVSREKKERFSLILESASTNQTSMYLCASSLEFGRIDTEAFFGQGTRLTVV.

This clone was seen just once. A far larger clone is one base from this, pointing to a likely read error. The V and J genes are TRBV18 and TRBJ2-5; 13 bases align to TRBD2. The DNA matches TRBJ2-7 better at its end, which makes the J call doubtful. The CDR3 is 19 residues long. From germline, CDR1 is KGHSH and CDR2 LQKENI. The CDR3 sequence is CASSPPYSGLAGYLNEQYF. CDR3 sequence (DNA): TGTGCCAGCTCACCACCCTACTCGGGACTAGCGGGATATTTGAACGAGCAGTACTTC.

In regard to this clone: A read error may be the cause here, since a much bigger clone is one base away. This rearrangement joins TRBV21-1 to TRBJ2-5; TRBD2, as called in the table, went unchecked against the DNA. The tail of the sequence fits TRBJ2-7 better, so the J call may be wrong. TRBV21-1 represents a pseudogene. The CDR3 has 13 amino acids. CDR3 protein: CAGSKLPDYEQYF. The CDR3 bases are TGTGCCGGCAGCAAGTTACCCGACTACGAGCAGTACTTC.

The CDR3 here is CASSLRQGLGGYTF. The CDR3 DNA is TGTGCCAGCAGCTTAAGACAGGGGCTTGGTGGCTACACCTTC. V gene TRBV11-1 combines with J gene TRBJ1-2, with 8 nucleotides matching TRBD1. The trim removed 2 bases at V and 7 bases at J, leaving 6 bases unmatched. Germline CDR1 is SGHAT and CDR2 is FQDESV (reference sequence). The CDR3 runs 14 residues.

Here the CDR3 reads CASSLRNEETQYF. In DNA, the CDR3 is TGTGCCAGCAGCTTAAGGAACGAAGAGACCCAGTACTTC. J is TRBJ2-5 and V is TRBV7-2; no reliable D call. This CDR3 has 13 residues. In germline, CDR1 is SGHTA, CDR2 FQGNSA. With 2 bases removed from V and 3 bases from J, the gap between germline ends came to 7 bases.

The chain joins TRBV9 to TRBJ2-7; 12 positions agree with TRBD2. Germline V gene sequence: CDR1 SGDLS, CDR2 YYNGEE. This CDR3 contains 16 residues. V dropped 4 bases and J dropped 3; count of bases not matched to a gene: 8. The CDR3 spells CASSPRTSGVIYEQYF. DNA for the CDR3: TGTGCCAGCAGCCCGAGGACTAGCGGGGTAATCTACGAGCAGTACTTC.

This chain uses TRBV15 with TRBJ2-1, with D possibly matching TRBD2 (5 bases). Trimming left V 0 bases short and J 5 bases short, with 8 bases between. Germline V gene lookup returns CDR1 LNHNV and CDR2 YYDKDF (reference sequence). This CDR3 comprises 14 residues. Here the CDR3 reads CATSREGVNNEQFF. CDR3 sequence (DNA): TGTGCCACCAGCAGAGAGGGAGTGAACAATGAGCAGTTCTTC.

As DNA, the CDR3 is TGTGCTAGTGGTTTGGTAGAGCCCTCCTACGAGCAGTACTTC. This gives the protein CASGLVEPSYEQYF. The chain joins TRBV12-5 to TRBJ2-7; D unresolved. The ends were cut back, 0 bases at V and 0 bases at J, with 6 bases in the middle. CDR3 length: 14 amino acids. Germline values: CDR1 LGHNT, CDR2 FRNRAP. The complete variable domain, with remaining parts taken from reference TRBV12-5 and TRBJ2-7, reads DARVTQTPRHKVTEMGQEVTMRCQPILGHNTVFWYRQTMMQGLELLAYFRNRAPLDDSGMPKDRFSAEMPDATLATLKIQPSEPRDSAVYFCASGLVEPSYEQYFGPGTRLTVT.

The rearrangement joins TRBV6-5 to TRBJ2-5; TRBD2 matches at 13 bases. Germline lookup yields CDR1 MNHEY and CDR2 SVGAGI. V gave up 2 bases and J gave up 0 bases; unmatched junction bases: 0. The CDR3 contains 16 residues. DNA of the CDR3: TGTGCCAGCAGTTACGGGACTAGCGGGAACCAAGAGACCCAGTACTTC. It specifies CASSYGTSGNQETQYF.